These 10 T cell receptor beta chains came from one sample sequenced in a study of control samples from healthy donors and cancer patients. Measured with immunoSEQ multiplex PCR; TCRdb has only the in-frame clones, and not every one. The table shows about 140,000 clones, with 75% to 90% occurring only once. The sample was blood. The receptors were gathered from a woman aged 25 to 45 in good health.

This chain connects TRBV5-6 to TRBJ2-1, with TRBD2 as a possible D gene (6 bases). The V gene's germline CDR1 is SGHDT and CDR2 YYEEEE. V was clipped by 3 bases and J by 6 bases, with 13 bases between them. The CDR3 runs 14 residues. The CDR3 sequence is CASSSWRESNEQFF. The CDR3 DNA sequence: TGTGCCAGCAGCTCATGGCGGGAAAGCAATGAGCAGTTCTTC. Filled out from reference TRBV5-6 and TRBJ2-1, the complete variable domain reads DAGVTQSPTHLIKTRGQQVTLRCSPKSGHDTVSWYQQALGQGPQFIFQYYEEEERQRGNFPDRFSGHQFPNYSSELNVNALLLGDSALYLCASSSWRESNEQFFGPGTRLTVL.

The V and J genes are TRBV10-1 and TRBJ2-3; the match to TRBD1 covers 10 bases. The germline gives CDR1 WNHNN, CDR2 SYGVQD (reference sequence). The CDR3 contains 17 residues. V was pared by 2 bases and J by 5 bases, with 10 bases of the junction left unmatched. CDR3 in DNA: TGCGCCAGCAGTGAGCCGGAAAGACAGGGGGCGGAAGATACGCAGTATTTT. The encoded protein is CASSEPERQGAEDTQYF.

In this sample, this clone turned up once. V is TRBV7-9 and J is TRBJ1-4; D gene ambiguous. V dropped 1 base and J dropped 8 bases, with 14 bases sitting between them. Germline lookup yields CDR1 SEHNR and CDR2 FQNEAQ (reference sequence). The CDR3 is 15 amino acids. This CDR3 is CASSLERSLGEKLFF. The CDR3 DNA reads TGTGCCAGCAGCTTAGAGCGTTCGTTAGGCGAAAAACTGTTTTTT.

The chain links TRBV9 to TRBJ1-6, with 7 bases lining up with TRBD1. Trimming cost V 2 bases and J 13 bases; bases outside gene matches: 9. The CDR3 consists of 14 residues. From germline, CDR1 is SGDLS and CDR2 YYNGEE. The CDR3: CASSVEGGLGPLHF. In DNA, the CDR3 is TGTGCCAGCAGCGTCGAAGGGGGCTTGGGCCCCCTCCACTTT.

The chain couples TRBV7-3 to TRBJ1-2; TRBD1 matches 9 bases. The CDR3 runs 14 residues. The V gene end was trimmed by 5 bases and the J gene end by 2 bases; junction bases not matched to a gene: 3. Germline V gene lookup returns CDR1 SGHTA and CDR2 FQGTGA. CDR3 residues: CASSLDRGNYGYTF. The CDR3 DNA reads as TGTGCCAGCAGCCTGGACAGGGGAAACTATGGCTACACCTTC.

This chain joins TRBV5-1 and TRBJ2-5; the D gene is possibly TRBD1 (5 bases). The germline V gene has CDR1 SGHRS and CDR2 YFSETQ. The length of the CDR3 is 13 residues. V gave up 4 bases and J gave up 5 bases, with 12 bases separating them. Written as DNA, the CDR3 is TGCGCCAGCAGCCCAGGGTTGCAGGAGACCCAGTACTTC. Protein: CASSPGLQETQYF.

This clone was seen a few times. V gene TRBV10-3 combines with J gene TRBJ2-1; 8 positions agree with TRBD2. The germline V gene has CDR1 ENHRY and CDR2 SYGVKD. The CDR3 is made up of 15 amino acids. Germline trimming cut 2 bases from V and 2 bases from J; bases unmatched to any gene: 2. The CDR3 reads CAISEVREAYNEQFF. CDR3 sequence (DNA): TGTGCCATCAGTGAGGTGCGGGAGGCCTACAATGAGCAGTTCTTC.

CDR3 sequence (DNA): TGTGCCAGCAGCGAGGGACAGGGGGGAAACACCATATATTTT. It specifies CASSEGQGGNTIYF. The chain uses TRBV5-4 and TRBJ1-3; 10 bases agree with TRBD1. CDR1 SGHNT and CDR2 YYREEE come from the germline V gene (reference sequence). With V trimmed by 4 bases and J by 4 bases, 2 bases remained unmatched. CDR3 size: 14 residues.

CDR3 region: CASSPRTGTAGNTIYF. Written as DNA, the CDR3 is TGTGCCAGCAGCCCGCGGACAGGGACGGCTGGAAACACCATATATTTT. V and J are TRBV7-8 and TRBJ1-3; 8 bases line up with TRBD1. The CDR3 length is 16 residues. Germline V CDR1 and CDR2: SGHVS, FQNEAQ. V gave up 5 bases and J gave up 2 bases; unmatched junction bases: 8. The variable domain in full, completed from reference TRBV7-8 and TRBJ1-3, reads GAGVSQSPRYKVAKRGQDVALRCDPISGHVSLFWYQQALGQGPEFLTYFQNEAQLDKSGLPSDRFFAERPEGSVSTLKIQRTQQEDSAVYLCASSPRTGTAGNTIYFGEGSWLTVV.

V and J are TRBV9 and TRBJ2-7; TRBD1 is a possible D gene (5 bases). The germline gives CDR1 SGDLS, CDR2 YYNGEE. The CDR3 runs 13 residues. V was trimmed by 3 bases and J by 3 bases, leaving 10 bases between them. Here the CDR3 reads CASSADRDYEQYF. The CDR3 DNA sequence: TGTGCCAGCAGCGCTGACAGAGACTACGAGCAGTACTTC. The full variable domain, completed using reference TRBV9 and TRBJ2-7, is DSGVTQTPKHLITATGQRVTLRCSPRSGDLSVYWYQQSLDQGLQFLIQYYNGEERAKGNILERFSAQQFPDLHSELNLSSLELGDSALYFCASSADRDYEQYFGPGTRLTVT.